This T cell receptor beta chain was identified during a study of OX40 agonist ivuxolimab in advanced cancers. Profiled with immunoSEQ multiplex PCR; TCRdb holds only in-frame clones, not every one. The repertoire holds roughly 67,000 clones, with nearly 90% as singletons. V was pared by 3 bases and J by 5 bases, with 21 bases of the junction left unmatched. There are 20 residues in the CDR3. The germline V gene encodes CDR1 SGDLS and CDR2 YYNGEE. The TCR was taken from an adult with an advanced solid tumor such as melanoma, head and neck, liver or kidney cancer. The rearrangement links TRBV9 to TRBJ2-2; 8 positions agree with TRBD2. Source: CD4+ or CD8+ T cells sorted from blood, taken in a trial of the OX40 agonist ivuxolimab. The CDR3 here is CASSASPGRFWVAGTGELFF. CDR3 in DNA: TGTGCCAGCAGCGCATCCCCGGGACGGTTTTGGGTAGCGGGAACCGGGGAGCTGTTTTTT.